These 6 T cell receptor beta chains share one sample of origin, sequenced in a study of Graves' ophthalmopathy and Graves' hyperthyroidism. The authors amplified TCR beta CDR3 regions, and they did so from RNA transcripts for repertoire sequencing. Second-round multiplex PCR followed a first-round RT-PCR using HTBI primers. Using its own MiXCR run on the multiplex PCR reads, TCRdb lists one record per CDR3 protein. The repertoire includes a few hundred thousand distinct CDR3 sequences, around 18% of them detected once, and roughly 1.5% sits in the top ten. The sample was peripheral blood. These receptors all stem from a woman aged 18-29 years with Graves' ophthalmopathy.

This clonotype was seen ten or more times. The V gene is TRBV20-1, the J gene TRBJ1-1; D is perhaps TRBD1 (5 bases). CDR1 and CDR2 (germline): DFQATT, SNEGSKA (reference sequence). Deletions cut 3 bases from V and 5 bases from J, with 13 bases between. The CDR3 sequence is 13 residues long. The CDR3 DNA follows: TGCAGTGCTAGGGGGGGGGAAAAGACTGAAGCTTTCTTT. Translation gives CSARGGEKTEAFF.

There are many counts of this clonotype. The J gene is TRBJ2-2, the V gene TRBV5-1; no clear D gene. The V end was cut by 5 bases, the J end by 6 bases, with 11 bases between. The CDR3 covers 13 residues. CDR1 SGHRS and CDR2 YFSETQ come from the germline V gene. CDR3 protein: CASRVAFAGELFF. As DNA, the CDR3 is TGCGCCAGCAGGGTCGCGTTCGCCGGGGAGCTGTTTTTT.

This clonotype was detected many times. The rearrangement links TRBV6-2 or TRBV6-3 to TRBJ2-7; no clear D gene. CDR3 length: 15 residues. V lost 6 bases to trimming and J lost 7 bases, with 22 bases between them. Germline V gene lookup returns CDR1 MNHEY and CDR2 SVGEGT. The chain's CDR3 is CASSRLSALLGEQYF. The CDR3 DNA sequence: TGTGCCAGCAGCCGGTTAAGCGCTCTCCTGGGAGAGCAGTACTTC.

The sample holds many counts of this clonotype. The rearrangement uses TRBV2 and TRBJ1-5; D is ambiguous. Trimming took 3 bases from V and 0 from J, leaving 9 bases between them. The CDR3 covers 15 residues. Germline lookup yields CDR1 SNHLY and CDR2 FYNNEI. The CDR3 DNA reads TGTGCCAGCAGTGACGTACTCCTTAGCAATCAGCCCCAGCATTTT. Its translation: CASSDVLLSNQPQHF.

This clonotype was seen many times. The chain carries TRBV20-1 and TRBJ2-7; the D gene could be TRBD1 or TRBD2 (5 bases each). The CDR3 has 12 amino acids. Germline-derived CDR1 and CDR2 are DFQATT and SNEGSKA (reference sequence). V lost 7 bases and J 3 bases, leaving 13 bases between the germline ends. The CDR3 DNA reads as TGCAGTGTGAGGGGAGAATTCTACGAGCAGTACTTC. This codes for CSVRGEFYEQYF.

This clonotype was counted at least ten times. The V and J genes are TRBV6-1 and TRBJ2-7; 8 bases fit TRBD1. Germline V CDR1 and CDR2: MNHNS, SASEGT. The J segment lost 2 bases and the V segment lost 8 bases, leaving 8 bases of the junction unmatched. The CDR3 covers 14 residues. The CDR3 here is CASSTTGQAYEQYF. The CDR3 nucleotides read TGTGCCAGCTCCACTACGGGACAGGCCTACGAGCAGTACTTC.